Below are 19 T cell receptor beta chains sequenced from a single sample in a study of shared clonotypes between healthy human individuals. Assay: immunoSEQ multiplex PCR; the TCRdb copy retains only in-frame clones and omits some. The profile shows approximately 2.3 million clones, just over 90% of them singletons. Sequencing input: naive CD4+ T cells from PBMCs. The sample's subset: CD45RA+ positively selected. All receptors come from a man between 18 and 35 years old in good health. Some clones in this sample may be carry-over from other donors' samples.

This clone has a handful of counts. The chain combines TRBV10-3 with TRBJ1-5; D might be TRBD1 (5 bases). V was pared by 2 bases and J by 11 bases, with 16 bases between. The CDR3 spans 14 residues. From germline, CDR1 is ENHRY and CDR2 SYGVKD. For the CDR3, the DNA is TGTGCCATCAGTGAGACGCCTCGTGGGGCAGCCCAGCATTTT. Its translation: CAISETPRGAAQHF.

V is TRBV28 and J is TRBJ2-7; a weak D match, TRBD1 (5 bases). Looked up from germline, CDR1 is MDHEN and CDR2 is SYDVKM. V gave up 7 bases and J gave up 0 bases, with 16 bases separating them. This CDR3 spans 15 amino acids. This CDR3 reads CASNDRVQVSYEQYF. In DNA, the CDR3 is TGTGCCAGCAACGATAGGGTACAGGTCTCCTACGAGCAGTACTTC. The full variable domain, rest sourced from reference TRBV28 and TRBJ2-7, is DVKVTQSSRYLVKRTGEKVFLECVQDMDHENMFWYRQDPGLGLRLIYFSYDVKMKEKGDIPEGYSVSREKKERFSLILESASTNQTSMYLCASNDRVQVSYEQYFGPGTRLTVT.

The chain has TRBV5-4 and TRBJ2-5; the match to TRBD1 covers 8 bases. Germline V gene sequence: CDR1 SGHNT, CDR2 YYREEE (reference sequence). The CDR3 consists of 15 residues. V lost 4 bases and J lost 4; bases outside the gene matches: 9. The CDR3 region is CASSLDTGQGETQYF. CDR3 nucleotide sequence: TGTGCCAGCAGCCTTGACACCGGACAGGGAGAGACCCAGTACTTC.

The chain combines TRBV6-4 with TRBJ1-4, with D possibly matching TRBD1 (6 bases). V gave up 6 bases and J gave up 9 bases, with 20 bases separating them. The CDR3 is 15 residues long. The germline V gene encodes CDR1 MRHNA and CDR2 SNTAGT. For the CDR3, the DNA is TGTGCCAGCAGAACCCCTGGGGGGGCAATGAAAAAACTGTTTTTT. Translation gives CASRTPGGAMKKLFF.

This rearrangement joins TRBV2 to TRBJ1-6; possible D gene TRBD1, 6 bases. The CDR3 totals 14 residues. The V end was cut by 7 bases, the J end by 5 bases, with 12 bases between. Germline V gives CDR1 SNHLY, CDR2 FYNNEI. CDR3 in amino acids: CASTKRGDNSPLHF. The CDR3 region has the DNA TGTGCCAGCACCAAAAGGGGGGATAATTCACCCCTCCACTTT.

The count of this clone is one. V is TRBV19 and J is TRBJ2-1; 9 nucleotides agree with TRBD2. V shed 3 bases, J shed 8 bases, and the junction held 8 bases outside the gene matches. Per the germline V gene, CDR1 is LNHDA and CDR2 is SQIVND (reference sequence). The CDR3 totals 15 residues. The CDR3 DNA reads as TGTGCCAGTAGTATCAGGGCGGGAGGGTCCGATGAGCAGTTCTTC. Its protein product is CASSIRAGGSDEQFF. The entire variable domain, with the rest obtained from reference TRBV19 and TRBJ2-1, is as follows: DGGITQSPKYLFRKEGQNVTLSCEQNLNHDAMYWYRQDPGQGLRLIYYSQIVNDFQKGDIAEGYSVSREKKESFPLTVTSAQKNPTAFYLCASSIRAGGSDEQFFGPGTRLTVL.

This clone is a singleton in its sample. V is TRBV9 and J is TRBJ1-2; D is undetermined. Germline V gene lookup returns CDR1 SGDLS and CDR2 YYNGEE. The CDR3 sequence is 17 residues long. V lost 0 bases and J 8 bases, leaving 23 bases between the germline ends. CDR3 loop: CASSVGWGTSANGGYTF. The DNA for the CDR3 is TGTGCCAGCAGCGTAGGATGGGGAACTTCAGCGAATGGGGGCTACACCTTC.

The rearrangement uses TRBV7-6 and TRBJ2-4; D call uncertain. The CDR3 extends over 15 amino acids. With 1 base removed from V and 2 bases from J, the gap between germline ends came to 9 bases. Germline CDR1 reads SGHVS; CDR2 reads FNYEAQ. DNA of the CDR3: TGTGCCAGCAGCTTAGGTTCCGGGTCCAAAAACATTCAGTACTTC. Translating it yields CASSLGSGSKNIQYF.

The chain recombines TRBV27 with TRBJ2-3; D assignment may be TRBD1 or TRBD2 (5 bases each). Trimming took 4 bases from V and 10 from J, leaving 15 bases between them. The length of the CDR3 is 13 residues. Germline CDR1 reads MNHEY; CDR2 reads SMNVEV (reference sequence). This chain's CDR3 is CASSSLGVGAQYF. DNA of the CDR3: TGTGCCAGCAGTTCCCTCGGGGTGGGGGCGCAGTATTTT.

The chain couples TRBV2 to TRBJ1-3; D uncertain. Trimming left V 8 bases short and J 2 bases short, with 10 bases between. The CDR3 is 13 amino acids. Per germline, CDR1 SNHLY and CDR2 FYNNEI. The chain's CDR3 is CASGSGAGNTIYF. In nucleotides, the CDR3 is TGTGCCAGCGGGTCAGGTGCTGGAAACACCATATATTTT.

The chain employs TRBV7-2 and TRBJ2-2; D is ambiguous. The CDR3 extends over 13 amino acids. The germline gives CDR1 SGHTA, CDR2 FQGNSA. Trimming shortened V by 4 bases and J by 7 bases, and 10 bases separated the two germline ends. CDR3 nucleotides: TGTGCCAGCAGCTACGGTCCGGGCGGGGAGCTGTTTTTT. Its translation: CASSYGPGGELFF.

This chain links TRBV21-1 with TRBJ2-3; no check of the table's D call, TRBD2, against the DNA was made. TRBV21-1 is designated a pseudogene. The length of the CDR3 is 15 residues. In DNA form, the CDR3 reads TGTGCCAGCCCGGACGGGGAGAACCCCGCAGATACGCAGTATTTT. Protein: CASPDGENPADTQYF.

CDR3 sequence (DNA): TGTGCCAGCAGCTTGCGATGGGGTGGGGGGCGTACTGAAGCTTTCTTT. Protein sequence: CASSLRWGGGRTEAFF. The rearrangement links TRBV5-8 to TRBJ1-1; D possibly corresponds to TRBD1 (6 bases). The V end lost 1 base, the J end lost 5 bases, and 18 bases lay between the germline ends. The CDR3 loop spans 16 amino acids. Germline V lookup: CDR1 SGHTS, CDR2 YDEGEE.

The genes are TRBV9 and TRBJ2-1; D call uncertain. V gave up 0 bases and J gave up 2 bases, with 9 bases separating them. This CDR3 region has 15 residues. Germline CDR1 SGDLS, CDR2 YYNGEE. The CDR3: CASSVALGPYNEQFF. CDR3 nucleotide sequence: TGTGCCAGCAGCGTAGCCCTTGGCCCCTACAATGAGCAGTTCTTC.

This chain links TRBV5-1 with TRBJ2-3; D is perhaps TRBD2 (7 bases). V was cut by 2 bases and J by 6 bases, with 16 bases left in between. Germline-derived CDR1 and CDR2 are SGHRS and YFSETQ. This CDR3 contains 15 residues. The chain's CDR3 is CASSLTGGPPDTQYF. The CDR3 bases are TGCGCCAGCAGCTTAACGGGGGGCCCCCCGGATACGCAGTATTTT.

The chain carries TRBV5-1 and TRBJ1-2, with TRBD1 matching 7 bases. CDR1 is SGHRS and CDR2 is YFSETQ in the germline V gene. Losses at the gene ends were 1 base for V and 0 bases for J; bases not matched to a gene: 12. CDR3 length: 18 amino acids. CDR3 bases: TGCGCCAGCAGCTTGAGGTATTTTCGGCAGGGGGCTAACTATGGCTACACCTTC. Translated: CASSLRYFRQGANYGYTF.

The chain couples TRBV30 to TRBJ1-4; a possible D gene is TRBD1 (5 bases). Germline CDR1 reads GTSNPN; CDR2 reads SVGIG (reference sequence). The V and J ends lost 5 bases and 4 bases respectively, with 11 bases between them. The CDR3 runs to 13 residues. The DNA of the CDR3 is TGTGCCTGGGCTCGGGACGGTAATGAAAAACTGTTTTTT. Amino acid sequence: CAWARDGNEKLFF.

This chain joins TRBV7-6 and TRBJ2-7, with 8 positions matching TRBD1. Per the germline V gene, CDR1 is SGHVS and CDR2 is FNYEAQ. V shed 5 bases and J 0 bases; nucleotides not matched to a gene: 6. This CDR3 region has 15 residues. The CDR3 region is CASSRTGGVSYEQYF. CDR3 DNA sequence: TGTGCCAGCAGCAGAACAGGGGGAGTCTCCTACGAGCAGTACTTC.

The chain combines TRBV6-1 with TRBJ2-4; 7 nucleotides match TRBD1. The V segment lost 1 base and the J segment 3 bases; nucleotides outside the gene matches: 12. The CDR3 is 18 amino acids. Per germline, CDR1 MNHNS and CDR2 SASEGT. CDR3 sequence (DNA): TGTGCCAGCAGTGAAGGGAGACAGGGAAGAGGGGTCAAAAACATTCAGTACTTC. It encodes CASSEGRQGRGVKNIQYF.